This T cell receptor beta chain was sequenced for a study of shared T cell receptors in the human thymus. Sequenced by immunoSEQ multiplex PCR; TCRdb stores in-frame clones only, minus some. Of over 350,000 clones in the sample, over 90% were seen once. There are 20 residues in the CDR3. Losses at the gene ends were 7 bases for V and 3 bases for J; bases not matched to a gene: 24. Per germline, CDR1 LNHDA and CDR2 SQIVND (reference sequence). The sample taken for sequencing was thymocytes. The V and J genes are TRBV19 and TRBJ2-3, with TRBD2 matching over 8 bases. This TCR was sampled from a human donor. CDR3 sequence: CASTPRPSGSSVISTDTQYF. The CDR3 DNA is TGTGCCAGTACCCCGCGACCAAGCGGGAGCTCGGTAATCTCTACAGATACGCAGTATTTT.